This T cell receptor beta chain is from a study of blood T cells in healthy people across ages. This clonotype appeared once. Its antigen is still unknown. A sample-barcoded 5' primer and a J-beta primer mix were used in a second PCR of roughly 7 to 11 cycles. Every cDNA molecule bore a tag from a template-switch adaptor containing 12 random nucleotides. TCRdb redid the calling of the 5' RACE reads with MiXCR, one entry per CDR3 protein. The sample records hundreds of thousands of distinct CDR3 sequences, under 80% being singletons. Study-wide findings and caveats: The study lacked donor CMV status, which possibly confounded expanded clonotype changes.

Samples had at least 7 million PBMCs isolated from them. This CDR3 is 15 amino acids long. CDR1 is MNHEY and CDR2 is SVGAGI in the germline V gene. V was pared by 5 bases and J by 5 bases, with 15 bases between. Sequencing was carried out using blood. This TCR was sampled from a man aged 25-45 years in good health. The chain combines TRBV6-5 with TRBJ2-2, with D possibly being TRBD1 (5 bases). CDR3 amino acids: CASSGAEKGTGELFF. In DNA, the CDR3 is TGTGCCAGCAGTGGGGCCGAGAAGGGGACCGGGGAGCTGTTTTTT.